Shown below are 3 T cell receptor beta chains from a single sample sequenced in a study of T cells in Graves' hyperthyroidism and ophthalmopathy. From RNA transcripts, TCR beta CDR3 regions were amplified. An initial round of RT-PCR targeting the TCR CDR3 relied on the HTBI primer set. MiXCR, applied by TCRdb to the multiplex PCR reads, yields one record per CDR3 protein. The sample has around 450,000 distinct CDR3 sequences, approximately 14% seen once. Specimen: blood. Receptors were obtained from a woman aged 18-29 years with Graves' hyperthyroidism.

The V call is TRBV4-3, the J call TRBJ1-2, with D uncertain. Germline CDR1 LGHNA, CDR2 YSLEER. The CDR3 runs to 15 residues. V gave up 1 base and J gave up 3 bases, with 12 bases separating them. CDR3 coding DNA: TGCGCCAGCAGCCAAGTTCCCTTGGGCGACTATGGCTACACCTTC. It is translated as CASSQVPLGDYGYTF.

The chain employs TRBV19 and TRBJ2-5, with 8 bases identical to TRBD1. The junction had 3 bases not matched to a gene; V was cut back by 4 bases and J by 2 bases. CDR1 and CDR2 (germline): LNHDA, SQIVND (reference sequence). The CDR3 totals 14 residues. The CDR3 coding sequence is TGTGCCAGTAGTACAGGGGGCGCTCAAGAGACCCAGTACTTC. This encodes CASSTGGAQETQYF.

The sample holds many counts of this clonotype. V gene TRBV2 combines with J gene TRBJ1-6, with TRBD1 identical over 8 bases. Germline V lookup: CDR1 SNHLY, CDR2 FYNNEI. Unmatched junction bases numbered 7, after V lost 6 bases and J lost 15 bases. The CDR3 is made up of 12 amino acids. CDR3 protein: CASRRTGMVLHF. CDR3 DNA sequence: TGTGCCAGCAGGAGGACAGGGATGGTCCTCCACTTT.